What follows are 30 T cell receptor beta chains derived from one specimen sequenced in a study of blood T cells in healthy people across ages. For the second PCR, which ran for roughly 7 to 11 cycles, a sample-barcoded 5' primer and a J-beta primer mix were used. TCRdb independently ran MiXCR on the 5' RACE reads; one entry per CDR3 protein. The sample carries almost 300,000 distinct CDR3 sequences, around 30% recorded once. The sequencing sample was made of blood. The receptors here all came from a woman aged 70-85 years in good health.

Only a few counts were recorded for this clonotype. This chain connects TRBV2 to TRBJ1-6, with D possibly TRBD1 on 5 matching bases. CDR1 and CDR2 (germline): SNHLY, FYNNEI. Trimming removed 5 bases from V and 7 bases from J, with 12 bases in between. This CDR3 region has 14 residues. The chain's CDR3 is CASSPGGWNSPLHF. CDR3 DNA: TGTGCCAGCAGTCCCGGGGGGTGGAATTCACCCCTCCACTTT.

V and J are TRBV15 and TRBJ2-7; D possibly corresponds to TRBD1 (5 bases). This CDR3 comprises 15 residues. Germline CDR1 reads LNHNV; CDR2 reads YYDKDF (reference sequence). Deletions cut 0 bases from V and 2 bases from J, with 11 bases between. The DNA of the CDR3 is TGTGCCACCAGCAGAGATTTATCACAGGCCTACGAGCAGTACTTC. Translated, it gives CATSRDLSQAYEQYF.

The chain combines TRBV12-3 or TRBV12-4 with TRBJ2-3; D is unresolved. The CDR3 runs 14 residues. Deletions cut 6 bases from V and 1 base from J, with 11 bases between. The CDR3 is CASSPNERTDTQYF. The DNA of the CDR3 is TGTGCCAGCAGCCCGAACGAGCGCACAGATACGCAGTATTTT.

The rearrangement links TRBV5-1 to TRBJ2-5; D is possibly TRBD2 (6 bases). The better agreement between TRBJ2-7 and the DNA end casts doubt on the J call. This CDR3 has 17 amino acids. Germline-derived CDR1 and CDR2 are SGHRS and YFSETQ. The CDR3 loop reads CASSLEPGGWASYEQYF. CDR3 DNA sequence: TGCGCCAGCAGCTTGGAACCTGGAGGGTGGGCCAGCTACGAGCAGTACTTC.

This clonotype was seen at least ten times. This chain uses TRBV20-1 with TRBJ1-4; D might be TRBD1 (5 bases). The CDR3 extends over 12 amino acids. The V end lost 6 bases, the J end lost 7 bases, and 12 bases lay between the germline ends. Germline CDR1 and CDR2: DFQATT and SNEGSKA (reference sequence). The CDR3 here is CSAFGGVEKLFF. DNA for the CDR3: TGCAGTGCCTTCGGGGGTGTTGAAAAACTGTTTTTT.

V usage is TRBV18 and J usage is TRBJ2-7; TRBD2 aligns across 10 bases. Trimming cost V 6 bases and J 5 bases; bases outside gene matches: 10. Looked up from germline, CDR1 is KGHSH and CDR2 is LQKENI. CDR3 length: 15 residues. The CDR3 DNA is TGTGCCAGCTCCCCCCTAGCGGGAGAGGAGGACGAGCAGTACTTC. Its translation: CASSPLAGEEDEQYF.

A word on this clonotype: Relative to the germline gene, one junction end is altered; a read error may explain this. This chain uses TRBV4-2 with TRBJ1-5; a weak D match, TRBD1 (5 bases). This CDR3 is built from 17 residues. The V gene's germline CDR1 is LGHNA and CDR2 YNFKEQ. CDR3: CASSQDGGSYSNQPRHF. Written as DNA, the CDR3 is TGTGCCAGCAGCCAAGATGGGGGGAGTTATAGCAATCAGCCCCGGCATTTT.

The V gene is TRBV5-1, the J gene TRBJ1-2; a possible D gene is TRBD1 (6 bases). The CDR3 sequence is 13 residues long. With 0 bases removed from V and 8 bases from J, the gap between germline ends came to 11 bases. Looked up from germline, CDR1 is SGHRS and CDR2 is YFSETQ. CDR3 protein: CASSLEPGEGYTF. CDR3 in DNA: TGCGCCAGCAGCTTGGAACCAGGGGAGGGCTACACCTTC. The variable domain in full, completed from reference TRBV5-1 and TRBJ1-2, reads KAGVTQTPRYLIKTRGQQVTLSCSPISGHRSVSWYQQTPGQGLQFLFEYFSETQRNKGNFPGRFSGRQFSNSRSEMNVSTLELGDSALYLCASSLEPGEGYTFGSGTRLTVV.

V gene TRBV27 combines with J gene TRBJ2-7; D unresolved. The germline gives CDR1 MNHEY, CDR2 SMNVEV (reference sequence). The CDR3 loop spans 14 amino acids. Trimming stripped 3 bases from V and 6 bases from J, with 15 bases between. For the CDR3, the DNA is TGTGCCAGCAGTTTTCGCGCTGAGTCCCCCGAGCAGTACTTC. This sequence encodes CASSFRAESPEQYF.

The chain couples TRBV28 to TRBJ1-4; 7 positions match TRBD1. Losses at the gene ends were 8 bases for V and 0 bases for J; bases not matched to a gene: 3. Germline assignment: CDR1 MDHEN and CDR2 SYDVKM. The CDR3 covers 14 residues. CDR3 sequence (DNA): TGTGCCAGCGGGACAGACTCAACTAATGAAAAACTGTTTTTT. Its protein is CASGTDSTNEKLFF.

This rearrangement joins TRBV20-1 to TRBJ2-3; D might be TRBD2 (5 bases). The CDR3 runs to 14 residues. Germline CDR1 reads DFQATT; CDR2 reads SNEGSKA (reference sequence). Trimming left V 6 bases short and J 6 bases short, with 19 bases between. The CDR3 coding sequence is TGCAGTGCCCCCGGGGTCGGGATGGCGGATACGCAGTATTTT. It encodes CSAPGVGMADTQYF.

The rearrangement uses TRBV27 and TRBJ1-1, with D unresolved. CDR1 and CDR2 from the germline V gene are MNHEY and SMNVEV (reference sequence). Between the trimmed V and J ends, which lost 3 bases and 7 bases, there was a span of 0 bases. This CDR3 is built from 9 residues. In DNA, the CDR3 is TGTGCCAGCAGTTTTGAAGCTTTCTTT. It specifies CASSFEAFF.

In this sample, this clonotype turned up a few times. The V call is TRBV7-8, the J call TRBJ1-3, with TRBD1 as a possible D gene (5 bases). Germline V gives CDR1 SGHVS, CDR2 FQNEAQ. V lost 1 base, J lost 3 bases, and 13 bases lay in between. The CDR3 extends over 16 amino acids. The CDR3 spells CASSLETGRGGNTIYF. The DNA for the CDR3 is TGTGCCAGCAGCTTAGAAACTGGTAGGGGTGGAAACACCATATATTTT. Combining the CDR3 with reference TRBV7-8 and TRBJ1-3 gives the whole variable domain GAGVSQSPRYKVAKRGQDVALRCDPISGHVSLFWYQQALGQGPEFLTYFQNEAQLDKSGLPSDRFFAERPEGSVSTLKIQRTQQEDSAVYLCASSLETGRGGNTIYFGEGSWLTVV.

In nucleotides, the CDR3 is TGCAGTGCCAGTGACCAAGTCAACGCGCAGTTCTTC. This codes for CSASDQVNAQFF. The chain employs TRBV20-1 and TRBJ2-7; D is undetermined. The J call may be faulty, since TRBJ2-1 better matches the DNA end. Looked up from germline, CDR1 is DFQATT and CDR2 is SNEGSKA (reference sequence). This CDR3 is 12 amino acids long.

DNA of the CDR3: TGCGCCAGCAGCGTCCAGGAGCAGTTCTTC. This sequence encodes CASSVQEQFF. J is TRBJ2-1 and V is TRBV5-1; D uncertain. Germline V CDR1 and CDR2: SGHRS, YFSETQ. This CDR3 contains 10 residues. V shed 4 bases and J shed 10 bases, with 6 bases lying between them.

This clonotype turned up a few times. The chain employs TRBV4-2 and TRBJ2-5; 10 bases match TRBD2. Per the germline V gene, CDR1 is LGHNA and CDR2 is YNFKEQ. This CDR3 comprises 19 residues. The V segment lost 0 bases and the J segment 0 bases; nucleotides outside the gene matches: 10. The DNA of the CDR3 is TGTGCCAGCAGCCAAGACGCTCGAGGAGCGGGAGGGTACCAAGAGACCCAGTACTTC. As protein: CASSQDARGAGGYQETQYF.

In this sample, this clonotype turned up a few times. V is TRBV4-3 and J is TRBJ1-6; D is perhaps TRBD1 (5 bases). The germline gives CDR1 LGHNA, CDR2 YSLEER. This CDR3 has 15 amino acids. Trimming cost V 0 bases and J 9 bases, with 12 bases left between them. CDR3 sequence reads: CASSQEPRVVSPLHF. CDR3 sequence (DNA): TGCGCCAGCAGCCAAGAGCCCAGGGTGGTTTCACCCCTCCACTTT.

This clonotype was seen only a few times. This chain uses TRBV4-2 with TRBJ2-1; D is uncertain. The germline V gene encodes CDR1 LGHNA and CDR2 YNFKEQ. Trimming left V 0 bases short and J 10 bases short, with 10 bases between. The CDR3 is made up of 13 amino acids. In nucleotides, the CDR3 is TGTGCCAGCAGCCAAGATCTTGCAGACGAGCAGTTCTTC. Protein product: CASSQDLADEQFF.

The rearrangement uses TRBV6-5 and TRBJ2-5; D is uncertain. V lost 4 bases and J lost 5, with 11 bases in between. The CDR3 length is 13 residues. Germline values: CDR1 MNHEY, CDR2 SVGAGI. The CDR3 loop reads CASSSPVKETQYF. The CDR3 DNA follows: TGTGCCAGCAGTTCGCCGGTGAAGGAGACCCAGTACTTC.

The chain joins TRBV2 to TRBJ1-2, with D possibly matching TRBD1 (6 bases). The length of the CDR3 is 15 residues. Trimming cost V 3 bases and J 5 bases, with 16 bases left between them. Per the germline V gene, CDR1 is SNHLY and CDR2 is FYNNEI. CDR3 region: CASSDGQGPLYGYTF. Here the CDR3 DNA reads TGTGCCAGCAGTGATGGGCAGGGGCCCTTGTATGGCTACACCTTC.

The V call is TRBV4-1, the J call TRBJ2-1; tentative D call: TRBD1 (6 bases). The CDR3 sequence is 18 residues long. Germline V gives CDR1 MGHRA, CDR2 YSYEKL. Trimming shortened V by 1 base and J by 4 bases, and 20 bases separated the two germline ends. CDR3 coding DNA: TGCGCCAGCAGCCAAGGAGGCGCGAGGGGGAGAAGGTACAATGAGCAGTTCTTC. It is translated as CASSQGGARGRRYNEQFF.

This clonotype was detected once. The rearrangement links TRBV6-1 to TRBJ2-7; TRBD2 might be the D (6 bases). The DNA end lines up better with TRBJ2-5; the J call may be wrong. Germline V gene sequence: CDR1 MNHNS, CDR2 SASEGT. The CDR3 is made up of 14 amino acids. DNA for the CDR3: TGTGCCAGCAGTGGTCGAGCGGGTCAAGAGACCCAGTACTTC. It encodes CASSGRAGQETQYF.

The rearrangement uses TRBV3-1 and TRBJ1-5; possible D gene TRBD1, 6 bases. Between the trimmed V and J ends, which lost 4 bases and 4 bases, there was a span of 8 bases. There are 13 residues in the CDR3. The germline gives CDR1 LGHDT, CDR2 YNNKEL (reference sequence). In nucleotides, the CDR3 is TGTGCCAGCAGCCGTACAGGGAATCAGCCCCAGCATTTT. Its protein is CASSRTGNQPQHF.

The chain joins TRBV5-5 to TRBJ2-2, with TRBD1 matching 9 bases. V lost 0 bases and J lost 6; bases outside the gene matches: 9. Looked up from germline, CDR1 is SGHKS and CDR2 is YYEKEE (reference sequence). There are 17 residues in the CDR3. The CDR3 region is CASSLAPGQGKAGELFF. The CDR3 DNA reads TGTGCCAGCAGCTTGGCCCCGGGACAGGGCAAAGCCGGGGAGCTGTTTTTT.

This chain connects TRBV9 to TRBJ1-2; D may be TRBD1 (5 bases). Germline CDR1 and CDR2: SGDLS and YYNGEE. With 5 bases removed from V and 6 bases from J, the gap between germline ends came to 20 bases. The CDR3 spans 15 residues. CDR3 nucleotides: TGTGCCAGCAGTCCTTCCTCCGGGGGACCTCATGGCTACACCTTC. Translating gives CASSPSSGGPHGYTF.

This clonotype has only a few counts. The rearrangement uses TRBV6-2 or TRBV6-3 and TRBJ2-5; TRBD2 might be the D (5 bases). The V gene lost 5 bases and the J gene lost 2 bases, with 18 bases spanning the gap. The germline V gene has CDR1 MNHEY and CDR2 SVGEGT. CDR3 length: 16 residues. The CDR3 is CASSRFGNLLQETQYF. The CDR3 DNA follows: TGTGCCAGCAGTCGATTCGGGAACCTACTTCAAGAGACCCAGTACTTC.

This clonotype was counted a few times. The chain combines TRBV5-1 with TRBJ1-4; D is undetermined. V lost 2 bases and J 11 bases, leaving 13 bases between the germline ends. The germline gives CDR1 SGHRS, CDR2 YFSETQ. This CDR3 contains 13 residues. CDR3 bases: TGCGCCAGCAGCTTAGCGACCGGGAACAAACTGTTTTTT. It translates to CASSLATGNKLFF.

V and J are TRBV5-1 and TRBJ2-2, with TRBD2 as a possible D gene (6 bases). V was trimmed by 0 bases and J by 6 bases, leaving 12 bases between them. The V gene's germline CDR1 is SGHRS and CDR2 YFSETQ. The CDR3 is 15 residues long. The CDR3 sequence is CASSLGVSGPGELFF. For the CDR3, the DNA is TGCGCCAGCAGCTTGGGGGTTAGCGGTCCCGGGGAGCTGTTTTTT.

Ten or more counts support this clonotype. This sequence joins TRBV15 and TRBJ2-5; the match to TRBD2 covers 9 bases. V shed 0 bases and J 7 bases; nucleotides not matched to a gene: 9. The CDR3 has 16 amino acids. Germline CDR1 is LNHNV and CDR2 is YYDKDF (reference sequence). This CDR3 reads CATSRELAGPEGTQYF. The DNA of the CDR3 is TGTGCCACCAGCAGAGAACTAGCGGGTCCCGAGGGGACCCAGTACTTC.

The table lists this clonotype with a few counts. The chain carries TRBV20-1 and TRBJ2-1; D possibly corresponds to TRBD2 (6 bases). In germline, CDR1 is DFQATT, CDR2 SNEGSKA (reference sequence). There are 13 residues in the CDR3. Trimming cost V 1 base and J 8 bases, with 12 bases left between them. CDR3 DNA: TGCAGTGCTAGAGCGGGACTCATGGATGAGCAGTTCTTC. Protein sequence: CSARAGLMDEQFF.